This TCR beta chain was recorded in a study of technical replicates of blood from a few donors. Sequencing used immunoSEQ multiplex PCR; TCRdb keeps in-frame clones, though not all of them. This sample carries 35,000 to 50,000 clones, approximately 96% of them seen once, and the ten largest clones take 0.37%. The CDR3 covers 13 residues. Germline V gene sequence: CDR1 SNHLY, CDR2 FYNNEI. V shed 4 bases and J shed 4 bases, with 10 bases lying between them. The clonotype was recovered from a human donor in good health. The sequenced material came from T cells isolated from PBMCs. The chain recombines TRBV2 with TRBJ1-1; D is uncertain. In DNA, the CDR3 is TGTGCCAGCAGTGGAGGGCCCGCCACTGAAGCTTTCTTT. This gives the protein CASSGGPATEAFF.